The source of this TCR beta chain is a study of T cells after yellow fever vaccination. TCRdb re-called the 5' RACE reads with MiXCR, one entry per CDR3 protein. This table holds more than 65,000 distinct CDR3 sequences, roughly 15% found once. This CDR3 is 15 amino acids long. V lost 8 bases, J lost 6 bases, and 20 bases lay in between. Here the sequenced sample was CD8+ T cells not binding an NS4B(214-222) dextramer, sorted from PBMCs, taken 21 days after the first yellow fever vaccination. The origin of this receptor is a man between 18 and 35 years old who received the YFV17D yellow fever vaccine. The chain combines TRBV12-3 or TRBV12-4 with TRBJ2-1; no reliable D call. CDR3 protein: CASSPGIPRFNEQFF. As DNA, the CDR3 is TGTGCCAGCTCCCCGGGCATCCCCAGGTTCAATGAGCAGTTCTTC.